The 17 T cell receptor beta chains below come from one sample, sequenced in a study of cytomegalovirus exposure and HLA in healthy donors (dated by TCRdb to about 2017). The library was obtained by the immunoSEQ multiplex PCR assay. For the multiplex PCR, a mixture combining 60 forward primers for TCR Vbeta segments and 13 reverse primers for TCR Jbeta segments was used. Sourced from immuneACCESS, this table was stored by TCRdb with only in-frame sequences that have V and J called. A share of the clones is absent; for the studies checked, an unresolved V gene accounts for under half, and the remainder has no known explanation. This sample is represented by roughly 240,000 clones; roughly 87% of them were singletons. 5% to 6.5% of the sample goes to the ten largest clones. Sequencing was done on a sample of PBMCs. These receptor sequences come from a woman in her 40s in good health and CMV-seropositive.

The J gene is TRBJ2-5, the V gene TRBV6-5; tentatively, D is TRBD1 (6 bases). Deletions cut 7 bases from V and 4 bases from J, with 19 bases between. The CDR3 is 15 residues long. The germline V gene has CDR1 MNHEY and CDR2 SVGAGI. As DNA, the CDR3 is TGTGCCAGCAAGGGTTCGTTTCAGGGGAGAGAGACCCAGTACTTC. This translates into CASKGSFQGRETQYF.

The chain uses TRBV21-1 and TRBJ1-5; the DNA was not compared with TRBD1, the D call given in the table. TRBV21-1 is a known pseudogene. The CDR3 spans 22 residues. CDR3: CASSKKEDKGQGTPPFNQPQHF. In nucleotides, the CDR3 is TGTGCCAGCAGCAAAAAAGAAGACAAGGGACAGGGCACCCCACCTTTCAATCAGCCCCAGCATTTT.

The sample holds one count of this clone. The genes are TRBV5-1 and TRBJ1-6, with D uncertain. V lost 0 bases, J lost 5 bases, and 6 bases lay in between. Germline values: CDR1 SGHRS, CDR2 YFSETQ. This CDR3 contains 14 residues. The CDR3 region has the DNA TGCGCCAGCAGCTTGGGGGAGGATAATTCACCCCTCCACTTT. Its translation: CASSLGEDNSPLHF.

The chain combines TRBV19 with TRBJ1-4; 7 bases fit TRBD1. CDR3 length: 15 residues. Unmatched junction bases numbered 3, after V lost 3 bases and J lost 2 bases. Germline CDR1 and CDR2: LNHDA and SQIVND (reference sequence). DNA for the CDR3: TGTGCCAGTAGTATGGAGGGGGCTACTAATGAAAAACTGTTTTTT. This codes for CASSMEGATNEKLFF.

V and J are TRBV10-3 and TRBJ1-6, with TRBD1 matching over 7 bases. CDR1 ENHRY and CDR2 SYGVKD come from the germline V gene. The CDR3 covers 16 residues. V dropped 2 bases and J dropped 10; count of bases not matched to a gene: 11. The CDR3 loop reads CAISEIQGRTGSPLHF. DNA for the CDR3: TGTGCCATCAGTGAGATACAGGGGCGGACGGGATCACCCCTCCACTTT.

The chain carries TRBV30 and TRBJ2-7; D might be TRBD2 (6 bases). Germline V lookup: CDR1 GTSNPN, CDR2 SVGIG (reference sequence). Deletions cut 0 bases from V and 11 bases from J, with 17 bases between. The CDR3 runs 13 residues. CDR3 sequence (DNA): TGTGCCTGGAGTGTTGGGACTCCTTCCCCAAAGTACTTC. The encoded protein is CAWSVGTPSPKYF.

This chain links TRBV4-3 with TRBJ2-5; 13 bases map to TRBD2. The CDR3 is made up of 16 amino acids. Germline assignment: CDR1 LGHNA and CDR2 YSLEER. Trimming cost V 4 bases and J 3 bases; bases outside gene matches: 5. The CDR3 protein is CASSPTGLAGKETQYF. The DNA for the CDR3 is TGCGCCAGCAGCCCGACGGGACTAGCGGGAAAAGAGACCCAGTACTTC.

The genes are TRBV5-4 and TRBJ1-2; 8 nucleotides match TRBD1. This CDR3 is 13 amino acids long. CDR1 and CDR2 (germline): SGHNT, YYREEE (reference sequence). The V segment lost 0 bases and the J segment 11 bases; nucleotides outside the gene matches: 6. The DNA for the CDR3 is TGTGCCAGCAGCTTGGCAGGGACAGGTCCTTACACCTTC. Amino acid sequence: CASSLAGTGPYTF.

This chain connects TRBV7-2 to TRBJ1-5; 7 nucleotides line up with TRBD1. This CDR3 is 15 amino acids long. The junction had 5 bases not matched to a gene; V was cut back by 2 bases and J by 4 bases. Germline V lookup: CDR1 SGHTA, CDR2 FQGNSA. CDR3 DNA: TGTGCCAGCAGCTTACGGACAGGCGCTAATCAGCCCCAGCATTTT. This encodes CASSLRTGANQPQHF.

The CDR3 region has the DNA TGTGCCATCACCCCGACAGGCTCCTACGAGCAGTACTTC. Encoded protein: CAITPTGSYEQYF. This chain connects TRBV10-3 to TRBJ2-7; a possible D gene is TRBD1 (6 bases). The CDR3 loop spans 13 amino acids. Trimming removed 7 bases from V and 0 bases from J, with 10 bases in between. Germline loops: CDR1 ENHRY, CDR2 SYGVKD.

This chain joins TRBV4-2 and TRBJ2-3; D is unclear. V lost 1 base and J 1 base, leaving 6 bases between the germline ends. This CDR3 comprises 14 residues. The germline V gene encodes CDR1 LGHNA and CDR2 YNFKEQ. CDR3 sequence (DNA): TGTGCCAGCAGCCAAGTTCAGGGCACAGATACGCAGTATTTT. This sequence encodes CASSQVQGTDTQYF.

The CDR3 DNA reads as TGTGCCAGCAGCTCGACTAGCGGGAGTAGTATGGGCACAGATACGCAGTATTTT. It codes for CASSSTSGSSMGTDTQYF. The chain joins TRBV5-8 to TRBJ2-3, with 12 bases lining up with TRBD2. The CDR3 contains 18 residues. Trimming took 3 bases from V and 1 from J; bases not matched to a gene: 9. The germline CDR1 and CDR2 sequences are SGHTS and YDEGEE.

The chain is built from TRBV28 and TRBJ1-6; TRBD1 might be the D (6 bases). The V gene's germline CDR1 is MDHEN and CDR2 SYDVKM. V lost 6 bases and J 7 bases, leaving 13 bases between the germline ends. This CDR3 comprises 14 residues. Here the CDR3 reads CASRHRDPNSPLHF. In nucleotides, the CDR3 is TGTGCCAGCAGGCACAGGGACCCCAATTCACCCCTCCACTTT.

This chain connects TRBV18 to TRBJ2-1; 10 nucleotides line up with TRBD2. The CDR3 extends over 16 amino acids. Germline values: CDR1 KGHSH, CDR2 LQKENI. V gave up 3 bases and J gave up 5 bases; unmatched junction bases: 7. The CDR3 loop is CASSPLGLASDNEQFF. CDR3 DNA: TGTGCCAGCTCACCCCTGGGACTAGCGAGCGACAATGAGCAGTTCTTC.

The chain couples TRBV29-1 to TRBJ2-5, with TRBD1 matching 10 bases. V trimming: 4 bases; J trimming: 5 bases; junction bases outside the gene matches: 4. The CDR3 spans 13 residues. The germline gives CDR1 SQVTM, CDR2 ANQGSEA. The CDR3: CSVVTGGGETQYF. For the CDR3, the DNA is TGCAGCGTTGTGACAGGGGGCGGCGAGACCCAGTACTTC.

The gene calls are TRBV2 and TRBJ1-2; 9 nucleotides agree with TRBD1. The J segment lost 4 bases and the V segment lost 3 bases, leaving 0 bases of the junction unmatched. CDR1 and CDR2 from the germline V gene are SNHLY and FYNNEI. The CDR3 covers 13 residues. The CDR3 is CASSEDRGYGYTF. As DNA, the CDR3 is TGTGCCAGCAGTGAGGACAGGGGCTATGGCTACACCTTC.

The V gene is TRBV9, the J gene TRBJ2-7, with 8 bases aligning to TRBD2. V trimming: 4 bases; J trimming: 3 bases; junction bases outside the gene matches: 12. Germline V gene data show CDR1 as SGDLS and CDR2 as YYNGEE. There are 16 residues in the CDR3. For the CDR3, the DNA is TGTGCCAGCAGCCGCGAGGGAAGCGGGGGACTCTACGAGCAGTACTTC. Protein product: CASSREGSGGLYEQYF.